The source of this T cell receptor beta chain is a study of T cells in localized non-small cell lung cancer. Whole-study results and caveats: Heterogeneity cannot be ruled out, as sequencing used one tumor region only. Appearances in adjacent lung were noted for a median about 60 of the top 100 tumor clones. It was uninvolved adjacent lung that showed the highest T cell clonality, exceeding tumor. Longer overall survival was seen with higher T cell density measured in blood.

Note on this clone: Its antigen is unidentified. One end of the junction varies from germline; a read error may be responsible.

This table comes from immunoSEQ multiplex PCR, and its TCRdb copy is limited to in-frame clones, with some not included. The sample lists roughly 33,000 clones, around 90% occurring once. Germline loops: CDR1 LNHDA, CDR2 SQIVND (reference sequence). This CDR3 is built from 16 residues. Sequencing used peripheral blood, obtained before any cancer treatment. The V gene is TRBV19, the J gene TRBJ1-5, with D uncertain. The sequence derives from a man aged 40 to 69 with stage I lung adenocarcinoma. CDR3 protein: CASNIVSGPLNQPQHF. As DNA, the CDR3 is TGTGCCAGTAATATAGTGTCCGGGCCCTTAAATCAGCCCCAGCATTTT.